What follows describes a single TCR beta chain. This clone occurred once. Its antigen has not been determined. Base qualities are not provided; no much larger clone lies one nucleotide away. Trimming removed 7 bases from V and 5 bases from J; the gene matches leave 5 bases unexplained. Inclusive of the bounding cysteine and phenylalanine, the CDR3 is 13 residues long. The retained sequence is limited to the CDR3, 39 bases, with the frame set at the first base. Explained via the paper, the treatment or condition label denotes: around 19 received Ad26.COV2.S at low or high dose, single or two shots; 5 received placebo; per-sample allocation not given. Repertoires of vaccine and placebo recipients were sequenced from samples collected on day 63 after the first injection. Between 29 July and 7 August 2020, Cohort 1b enrolled about 27 adults aged 18-55 years at one site in Boston, USA. Ad26.COV2.S was a replication-incompetent adenovirus type 26 vector that expressed a prefusion-stabilized SARS-CoV-2 spike protein derived from the original Wuhan strain.

TCRbeta CDR3 regions were sequenced with the immunoSEQ Assay. After extraction, genomic DNA underwent amplification by bias-controlled multiplex PCR, followed by high-throughput sequencing. On the study's bioinformatics: To quantify the absolute abundance of each unique TCRbeta CDR3 region, sequences were collapsed and filtered. T cell fraction was estimated by normalization of TCRbeta template counts to usable DNA, with usable DNA being measured through amplification of reference genes present in all nucleated cells. Repertoire TCRs were annotated as SARS-CoV-2-specific by exact matching of V gene, CDR3 amino acid sequence and J gene to a known reactive TCR set. The reference SARS-CoV-2 TCR set was obtained from MIRA and was filtered for enrichment in COVID-19-positive ImmuneCODE repertoires, whereby public or cross-reactive TCRs were removed. Using the MIRA antigens, annotated TCRs were further analysed by specific ORF or by position within an ORF. Breadth was defined as annotated unique rearrangements over total unique productive rearrangements; depth was the summed frequency of those rearrangements. Group comparisons of TCR breadth used two-sided Wilcoxon rank-sum tests. Imported from immuneACCESS, the table was reduced by TCRdb to in-frame sequences with V and J called. These copies leave out some clones; in studies compared against another copy, an unresolved V gene accounts for under half, and the cause of the remainder is not known. V and J calls and clone size are those listed in that table; D and trimming were worked out from the DNA. Within this sample are hundreds of thousands of clones, with about 92% of them counted one time only. Clones ranked in the top ten supply less than 2% of the sample.

This sample is part of a study of Ad26.COV2.S vaccination and SARS-CoV-2 variants (dated by TCRdb to 2020 to 2022). Background on the whole study: Donors in the vaccine arm were drawn from COV1001, a phase I-IIa trial of Ad26.COV2.S in healthy adults that was multicentre, randomized, double-blind and placebo-controlled. A total of about 30 samples were included in the TCR-sequenced set, comprising roughly 19 Ad26.COV2.S vaccine recipients, 5 placebo recipients and 8 SARS-CoV-2 convalescent individuals. Dosing of Ad26.COV2.S was intramuscular, at either 5x10^10 or 1x10^11 viral particles, delivered as one shot or as two shots spaced 56 days apart. Trial participants were randomized into five groups of five, in which low-dose or high-dose Ad26.COV2.S was given once or twice, or placebo was given on both occasions. The specificity and breadth of SARS-CoV-2-reactive T cell receptors after Ad26.COV2.S vaccination were assessed by TCRbeta repertoire sequencing. Throughout the experiments and outcome assessment, investigators stayed blinded to trial group allocation.

Overall study outcomes, separate from this receptor: Ad26.COV2.S recipients had higher spike-specific TCR breadth than placebo recipients (P = 0.0014). After vaccination, spike-specific CD8+ and CD4+ T cell responses were reported to show substantial breadth. Comparable non-spike TCR breadth was observed between vaccine and placebo recipients, consistent with only spike being contained in the vaccine. The authors noted that the TCR breadth and depth analyses may have underestimated total T cell responses. The study was not powered to compare responses between vaccine doses or regimens.

This sequence uses TRBV12-3 or TRBV12-4 and TRBJ1-1, with 9 bases in between that match TRBD1. This receptor was obtained from a person aged 18 to 59 who received the Ad26.COV2.S COVID-19 vaccine or a placebo. The input for sequencing was peripheral blood, taken in a trial of Ad26.COV2.S vaccine versus placebo. The CDR3 amino acid sequence is: CASIDRGGTEAFF. The DNA reads as follows: TGTGCCAGCATTGACAGGGGGGGAACTGAAGCTTTCTTT.